The rows below give T cell receptor beta chains drawn from one sample of a study of beta chain features in type 1 diabetes. Profiling relied on immunoSEQ multiplex PCR, and the TCRdb table lists in-frame clones only, not all of them. The table lists roughly 230,000 clones, 9% to 10% of them singletons, with approximately 0.03% in the top ten. Sample: naive CD4+ T cells from blood. The receptors here all came from a young woman in good health. Both conserved end residues are part of each CDR3. Fields, in order: clone size, J gene, V gene, D gene, CDR3 protein, CDR3 DNA. The D gene is left open where the match is weak. For some rows the clone size is stated as once, few or many, or as a class when expanded; others skip it.

few TRBJ1-1 TRBV9 . CASSPVRGSEAFF TGTGCCAGCAGCCCCGTGCGGGGTTCTGAAGCTTTCTTT
. TRBJ2-1 TRBV6-1 TRBD1 CASSETGDPYNEQFF TGTGCCAGCAGTGAAACAGGGGATCCCTACAATGAGCAGTTCTTC
few TRBJ1-2 TRBV2 TRBD1 CASSPTDRDYGYTF TGTGCCAGCAGTCCCACGGACAGGGACTATGGCTACACCTTC
. TRBJ2-1 TRBV6-1 . CASSEDPTSEEGGHEQFF TGTGCCAGCAGTGAAGATCCCACTTCCGAGGAGGGGGGGCATGAGCAGTTCTTC
. TRBJ2-1 TRBV5-1 . CASSFSRNNEQFF TGCGCCAGCAGCTTCTCGCGAAACAATGAGCAGTTCTTC
. TRBJ2-6 TRBV6-5 . CASTGVGANVLTF TGTGCCAGCACGGGGGTTGGGGCCAACGTCCTGACTTTC
. TRBJ1-1 TRBV5-1 . CASTLTEVANTEAFF TGCGCCAGCACCTTGACGGAAGTAGCGAACACTGAAGCTTTCTTT
few TRBJ2-2 TRBV19 . CASSIRGRSAGELFF TGTGCCAGTAGTATACGAGGGCGAAGTGCCGGGGAGCTGTTTTTT
. TRBJ1-1 TRBV6-5 TRBD1 CASSYLGQGFEEAFF TGTGCCAGCAGTTACTTGGGACAGGGGTTTGAGGAAGCTTTCTTT
few TRBJ2-5 TRBV5-1 TRBD2 CASSLMLAGGQETQYF TGCGCCAGCAGCTTGATGCTAGCGGGAGGGCAAGAGACCCAGTACTTC
many TRBJ2-1 TRBV7-9 . CASSREQFF TGTGCCAGCAGCCGGGAGCAGTTCTTC
. TRBJ2-1 TRBV18 TRBD1 CASSGTGKSEQFF TGTGCCAGCTCCGGGACAGGGAAAAGTGAGCAGTTCTTC
few TRBJ1-6 TRBV5-1 TRBD1 CASSFSRTGNNSPLHF TGCGCCAGCAGCTTTAGTAGGACAGGGAATAATTCACCCCTCCACTTT
. TRBJ2-5 TRBV6-1 . CASSETTRRMTQYF TGTGCCAGCAGTGAAACCACCCGGCGGATGACCCAGTACTTC
few TRBJ1-5 TRBV30 TRBD1 CAWTRQGSQPQHF TGTGCCTGGACTCGACAGGGGAGCCAGCCCCAGCATTTT
many TRBJ2-5 TRBV18 . CASSPLGQETQYF TGTGCCAGCTCACCCCTCGGGCAAGAGACCCAGTACTTC
few TRBJ1-4 TRBV6-6 . CASSLPQGTNEKLFF TGTGCCAGCAGCCTGCCGCAGGGAACTAATGAAAAACTGTTTTTT
. TRBJ1-1 TRBV18 TRBD1 CASSPQTGLSNTEAFF TGTGCCAGCTCACCACAGACAGGGTTGTCGAACACTGAAGCTTTCTTT
few TRBJ1-1 TRBV9 . CASSVGNTALNTEAFF TGTGCCAGCAGCGTAGGAAACACAGCACTGAACACTGAAGCTTTCTTT
few TRBJ1-5 TRBV28 . CASFRRGAGNQPQHF TGTGCCAGCTTCCGCAGGGGAGCAGGGAATCAGCCCCAGCATTTT
. TRBJ2-5 TRBV5-4 . CASSVERFQETQYF TGTGCCAGCAGCGTAGAAAGATTCCAAGAGACCCAGTACTTC
. TRBJ1-2 TRBV28 TRBD1 CASSLDRGYGYTF TGTGCCAGCAGTTTGGACAGGGGCTATGGCTACACCTTC
few TRBJ1-1 TRBV6-5 . CASSYSGGNTEAFF TGTGCCAGCAGTTACTCAGGGGGTAATACTGAAGCTTTCTTT
few TRBJ2-7 TRBV29-1 . CSVGRGQENPSYEQYF TGCAGCGTTGGGAGGGGGCAGGAGAATCCCTCCTACGAGCAGTACTTC
. TRBJ2-1 TRBV6-5 . CASSYPSGESYNEQFF TGTGCCAGCAGTTACCCCAGCGGCGAGTCCTACAATGAGCAGTTCTTC
. TRBJ1-5 TRBV6-5 . CASRETGFQPQHF TGTGCCAGCAGAGAAACGGGGTTTCAGCCCCAGCATTTT
few TRBJ1-1 TRBV5-1 . CASSWGLLNTEAFF TGCGCCAGCAGCTGGGGCCTTCTGAACACTGAAGCTTTCTTT
few TRBJ1-5 TRBV5-1 . CASSFGGGQPQHF TGCGCCAGCAGCTTCGGGGGGGGTCAGCCCCAGCATTTT
few TRBJ2-3 TRBV6-4 TRBD2 CASRLAGGSSTDTQYF TGTGCCAGCAGGCTAGCGGGAGGATCTAGCACAGATACGCAGTATTTT
. TRBJ2-3 TRBV19 . CATTGLSTDTQYF TGTGCCACAACAGGGTTGAGCACAGATACGCAGTATTTT
few TRBJ2-1 TRBV19 TRBD1 CASSVIVQGTLQFF TGTGCCAGTAGTGTAATAGTACAGGGGACCCTGCAGTTCTTC
few TRBJ1-4 TRBV30 . CAWSVLSANEKLFF TGTGCCTGGAGTGTACTCAGCGCTAATGAAAAACTGTTTTTT
few TRBJ2-7 TRBV5-1 . CASSLGGTDSYEQYF TGCGCCAGCAGCTTGGGCGGGACCGATTCCTACGAGCAGTACTTC
few TRBJ2-3 TRBV30 . CAWSVGHTQYF TGTGCCTGGAGTGTAGGACACACGCAGTATTTT
few TRBJ2-7 TRBV6-1 . CASRGGGYEQYF TGTGCCAGCAGGGGCGGAGGATACGAGCAGTACTTC
. TRBJ2-1 TRBV5-1 TRBD1 CASSLGQGAISSYNEQFF TGCGCCAGCAGCTTGGGACAGGGGGCGATTAGCTCCTACAATGAGCAGTTCTTC
. TRBJ2-3 TRBV7-2 TRBD2 CASSSSSGRRRDTQYF TGTGCCAGCAGCTCCTCTAGCGGGAGGCGCCGGGATACGCAGTATTTT
. TRBJ1-2 TRBV25-1 TRBD1 CASSEPGTVNYGYTF TGTGCCAGCAGTGAACCCGGGACAGTTAACTATGGCTACACCTTC
few TRBJ1-1 TRBV30 TRBD1 CAWSAVQGASEAFF TGTGCCTGGAGTGCCGTCCAGGGGGCATCTGAAGCTTTCTTT
. TRBJ2-3 TRBV6-6 TRBD2 CASSPWTSGTDTQYF TGTGCCAGCAGTCCTTGGACTAGCGGGACAGATACGCAGTATTTT
many TRBJ2-1 TRBV15 . CATTQSRRSAGTNEQFF TGTGCCACCACCCAGAGTCGGCGTAGCGCGGGGACCAATGAGCAGTTCTTC
. TRBJ2-7 TRBV4-1 TRBD1 CASSQPGRDRGPEQYF TGCGCCAGCAGCCAACCAGGCAGGGACAGGGGGCCCGAGCAGTACTTC
. TRBJ1-2 TRBV5-6 . CASNQGNYGYTF TGTGCCAGCAATCAGGGAAACTATGGCTACACCTTC
. TRBJ2-7 TRBV12-1 . CASSSWEGRMYF TGTGCCAGCAGCTCCTGGGAGGGAAGGATGTACTTC
. TRBJ2-1 TRBV7-2 TRBD2 CASSWGLAGAYNEQFF TGTGCCAGCAGCTGGGGACTAGCGGGGGCCTACAATGAGCAGTTCTTC
. TRBJ2-7 TRBV27 TRBD1 CASSPRTGHEQYF TGTGCCAGCAGCCCTAGGACAGGGCACGAGCAGTACTTC
few TRBJ1-2 TRBV9 TRBD1 CASSTGTGKLHYGYTF TGTGCCAGCAGCACCGGGACAGGCAAACTTCACTATGGCTACACCTTC
. TRBJ1-2 TRBV25-1 TRBD1 CASSWTGVGGYTF TGTGCCAGCAGCTGGACAGGGGTAGGGGGCTACACCTTC
. TRBJ1-2 TRBV7-9 . CASSLGGYGYTF TGTGCCAGCAGCTTAGGAGGTTACGGCTACACCTTC
. TRBJ2-7 TRBV2 TRBD2 CASSAHTLAGGGEQYF TGTGCCAGCAGCGCCCATACCCTAGCGGGTGGCGGCGAGCAGTACTTC
. TRBJ1-2 TRBV19 . CASTVMTGPYYGYTF TGTGCCAGTACCGTCATGACAGGCCCATATTATGGCTACACCTTC
few TRBJ2-7 TRBV5-6 . CASSVTGVESYF TGTGCCAGCAGCGTGACAGGTGTAGAGTCGTACTTC
few TRBJ1-5 TRBV2 . CASKGVASRQPQHF TGTGCCAGCAAAGGGGTGGCGTCGCGGCAGCCCCAGCATTTT
few TRBJ1-2 TRBV7-9 TRBD1 CASSLGLGTEDGYTF TGTGCCAGCAGCTTAGGGTTAGGGACAGAGGATGGCTACACCTTC